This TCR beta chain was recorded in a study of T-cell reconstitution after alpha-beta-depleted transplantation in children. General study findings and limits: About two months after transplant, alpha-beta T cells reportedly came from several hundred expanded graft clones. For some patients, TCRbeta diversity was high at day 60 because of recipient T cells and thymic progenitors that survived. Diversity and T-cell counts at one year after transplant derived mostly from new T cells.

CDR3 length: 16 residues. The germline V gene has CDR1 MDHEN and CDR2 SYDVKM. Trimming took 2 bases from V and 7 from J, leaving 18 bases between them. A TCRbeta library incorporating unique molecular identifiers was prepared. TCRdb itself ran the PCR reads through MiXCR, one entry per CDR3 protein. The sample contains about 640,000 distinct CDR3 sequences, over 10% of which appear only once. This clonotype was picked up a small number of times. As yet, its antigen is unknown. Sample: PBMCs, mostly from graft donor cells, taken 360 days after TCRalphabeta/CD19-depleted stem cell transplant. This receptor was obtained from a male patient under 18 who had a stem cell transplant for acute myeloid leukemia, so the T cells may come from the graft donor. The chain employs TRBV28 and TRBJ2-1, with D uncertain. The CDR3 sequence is CASSLGYHIPRNEQFF. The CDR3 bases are TGTGCCAGCAGTTTAGGTTATCACATCCCACGGAATGAGCAGTTCTTC.